The clone carrying this TCR beta chain was observed once. In germline, CDR1 is DFQATT, CDR2 SNEGSKA (reference sequence). The CDR3 has 15 amino acids. V was clipped by 5 bases and J by 0 bases, with 16 bases between them. TCRdb passed the 5' RACE reads through MiXCR, listing each CDR3 protein once. The repertoire consists of about 40,000 distinct CDR3 sequences, with roughly 30% occurring once and the leading ten covering about 3.8%. The chain couples TRBV20-1 to TRBJ1-2; D is possibly TRBD1 (5 bases). The source material was tumor-infiltrating memory CD4+ T cells sorted from the breast tumor. Subset of the sample: memory CD4+ T cells, CD4+CD45RO+CD25-. The clonotype originates from a female donor with breast cancer. The CDR3: CSAGNLQGANYGYTF. Here the CDR3 DNA reads TGCAGTGCTGGAAACCTTCAGGGAGCTAACTATGGCTACACCTTC.